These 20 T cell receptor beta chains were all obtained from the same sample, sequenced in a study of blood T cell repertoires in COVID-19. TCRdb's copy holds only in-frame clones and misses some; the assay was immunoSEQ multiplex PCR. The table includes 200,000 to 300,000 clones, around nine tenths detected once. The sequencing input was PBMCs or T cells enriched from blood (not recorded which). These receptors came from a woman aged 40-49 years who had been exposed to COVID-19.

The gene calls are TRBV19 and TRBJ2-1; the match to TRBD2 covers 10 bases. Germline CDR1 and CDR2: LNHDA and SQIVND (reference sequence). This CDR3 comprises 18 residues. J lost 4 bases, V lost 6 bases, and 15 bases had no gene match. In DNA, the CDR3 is TGTGCCAGTAGCGAGCATAATCCTAGCGGGAGTAGATACAATGAGCAGTTCTTC. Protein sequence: CASSEHNPSGSRYNEQFF.

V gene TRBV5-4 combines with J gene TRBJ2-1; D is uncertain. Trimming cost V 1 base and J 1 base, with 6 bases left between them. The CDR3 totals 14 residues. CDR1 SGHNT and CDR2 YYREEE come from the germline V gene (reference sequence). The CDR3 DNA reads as TGTGCCAGCAGCTTGAGAGTATCCTACAATGAGCAGTTCTTC. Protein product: CASSLRVSYNEQFF.

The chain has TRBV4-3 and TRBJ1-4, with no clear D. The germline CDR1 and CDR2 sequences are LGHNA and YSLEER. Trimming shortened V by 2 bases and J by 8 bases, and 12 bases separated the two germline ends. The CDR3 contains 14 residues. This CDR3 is CASSQSILHEKLFF. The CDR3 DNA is TGCGCCAGCAGCCAAAGTATCTTACACGAAAAACTGTTTTTT.

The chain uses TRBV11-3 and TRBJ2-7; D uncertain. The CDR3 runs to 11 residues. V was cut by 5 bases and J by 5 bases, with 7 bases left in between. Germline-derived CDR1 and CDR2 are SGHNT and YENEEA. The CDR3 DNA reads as TGTGCCAGCAGCGCGAGTGACGAGCAGTACTTC. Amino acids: CASSASDEQYF.

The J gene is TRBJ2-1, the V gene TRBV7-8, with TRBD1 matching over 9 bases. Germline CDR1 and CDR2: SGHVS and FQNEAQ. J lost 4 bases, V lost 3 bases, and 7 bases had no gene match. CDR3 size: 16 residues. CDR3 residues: CASSLGTGPIYNEQFF. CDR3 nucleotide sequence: TGTGCCAGCAGCTTGGGGACAGGGCCGATTTACAATGAGCAGTTCTTC.

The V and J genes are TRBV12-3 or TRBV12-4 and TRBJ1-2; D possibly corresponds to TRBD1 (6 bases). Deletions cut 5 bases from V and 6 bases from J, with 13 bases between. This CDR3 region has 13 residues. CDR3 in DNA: TGTGCCAGCAGTCTTGACAGGCGGGATGGCTACACCTTC. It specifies CASSLDRRDGYTF.

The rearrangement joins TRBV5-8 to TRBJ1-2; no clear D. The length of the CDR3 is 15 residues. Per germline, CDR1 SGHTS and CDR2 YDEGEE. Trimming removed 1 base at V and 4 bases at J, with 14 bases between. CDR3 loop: CASSLRYPGSYGYTF. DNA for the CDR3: TGTGCCAGCAGCTTGAGATACCCGGGGAGCTATGGCTACACCTTC.

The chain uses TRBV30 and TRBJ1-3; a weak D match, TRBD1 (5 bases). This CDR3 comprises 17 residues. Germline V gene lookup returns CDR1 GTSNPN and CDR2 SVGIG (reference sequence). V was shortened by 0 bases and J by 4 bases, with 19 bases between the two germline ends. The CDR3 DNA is TGTGCCTGGAGTGTACGGCGGGGGGAGTTCGACGGAAACACCATATATTTT. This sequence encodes CAWSVRRGEFDGNTIYF.

The CDR3 DNA is TGTGCCAGCGGATCACAGGCCTACAATGAGCAGTTCTTC. It codes for CASGSQAYNEQFF. The chain recombines TRBV12-3 or TRBV12-4 with TRBJ2-1, with a possible D match to TRBD1 (5 bases). The CDR3 extends over 13 amino acids. The V gene lost 8 bases and the J gene lost 2 bases, with 10 bases spanning the gap.

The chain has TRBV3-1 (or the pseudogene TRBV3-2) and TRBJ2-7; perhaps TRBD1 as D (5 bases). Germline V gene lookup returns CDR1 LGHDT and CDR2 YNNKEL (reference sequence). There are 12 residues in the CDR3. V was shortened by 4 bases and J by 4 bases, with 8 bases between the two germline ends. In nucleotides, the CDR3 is TGTGCCAGCAGCCCAGACAGTTACGAGCAGTACTTC. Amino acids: CASSPDSYEQYF.

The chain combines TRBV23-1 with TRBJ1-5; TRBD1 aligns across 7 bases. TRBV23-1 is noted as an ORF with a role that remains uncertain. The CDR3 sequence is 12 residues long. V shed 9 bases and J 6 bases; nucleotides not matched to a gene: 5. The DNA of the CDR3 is TGCGCCAGAGGCAGGGGGTTTCAGCCCCAGCATTTT. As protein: CARGRGFQPQHF.

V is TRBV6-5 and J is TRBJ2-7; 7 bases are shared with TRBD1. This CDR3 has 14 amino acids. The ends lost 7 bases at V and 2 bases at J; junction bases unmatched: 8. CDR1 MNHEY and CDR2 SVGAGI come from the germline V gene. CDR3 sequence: CASKSPGGTYEQYF. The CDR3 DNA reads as TGTGCCAGCAAAAGCCCAGGGGGTACCTACGAGCAGTACTTC.

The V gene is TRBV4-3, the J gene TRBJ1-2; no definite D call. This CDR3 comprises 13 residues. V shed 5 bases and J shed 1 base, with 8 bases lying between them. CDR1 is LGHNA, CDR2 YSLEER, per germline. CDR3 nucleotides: TGCGCCAGCAGCGGAGTAGTTAACTATGGCTACACCTTC. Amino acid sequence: CASSGVVNYGYTF.

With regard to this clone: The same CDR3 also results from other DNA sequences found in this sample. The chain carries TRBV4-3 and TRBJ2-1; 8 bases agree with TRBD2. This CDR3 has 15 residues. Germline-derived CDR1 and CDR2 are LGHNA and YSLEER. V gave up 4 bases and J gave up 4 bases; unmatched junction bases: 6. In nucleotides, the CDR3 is TGCGCCAGCAGCCCCCTGGCGGGAGGATACAATGAGCAGTTCTTC. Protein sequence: CASSPLAGGYNEQFF.

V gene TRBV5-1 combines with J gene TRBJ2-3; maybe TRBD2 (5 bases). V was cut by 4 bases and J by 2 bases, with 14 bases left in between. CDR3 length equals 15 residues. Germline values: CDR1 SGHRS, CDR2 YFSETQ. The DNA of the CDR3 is TGCGCCAGCAGCCAGAGCGGTCCAGACACAGATACGCAGTATTTT. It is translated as CASSQSGPDTDTQYF. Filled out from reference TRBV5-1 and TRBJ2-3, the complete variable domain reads KAGVTQTPRYLIKTRGQQVTLSCSPISGHRSVSWYQQTPGQGLQFLFEYFSETQRNKGNFPGRFSGRQFSNSRSEMNVSTLELGDSALYLCASSQSGPDTDTQYFGPGTRLTVL.

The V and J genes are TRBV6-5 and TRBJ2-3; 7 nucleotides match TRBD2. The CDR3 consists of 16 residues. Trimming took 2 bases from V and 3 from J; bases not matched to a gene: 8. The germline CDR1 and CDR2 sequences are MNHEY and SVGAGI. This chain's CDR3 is CASSYGQGGETDTQYF. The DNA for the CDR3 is TGTGCCAGCAGTTACGGGCAGGGAGGGGAAACAGATACGCAGTATTTT.

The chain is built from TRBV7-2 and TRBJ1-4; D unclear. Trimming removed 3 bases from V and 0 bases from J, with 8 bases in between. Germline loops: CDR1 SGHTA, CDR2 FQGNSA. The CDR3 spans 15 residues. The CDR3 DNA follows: TGTGCCAGCAGCTTTGAGCGTTCAACTAATGAAAAACTGTTTTTT. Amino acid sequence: CASSFERSTNEKLFF. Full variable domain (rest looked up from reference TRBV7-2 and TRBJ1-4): GAGVSQSPSNKVTEKGKDVELRCDPISGHTALYWYRQSLGQGLEFLIYFQGNSAPDKSGLPSDRFSAERTGGSVSTLTIQRTQQEDSAVYLCASSFERSTNEKLFFGSGTQLSVL.

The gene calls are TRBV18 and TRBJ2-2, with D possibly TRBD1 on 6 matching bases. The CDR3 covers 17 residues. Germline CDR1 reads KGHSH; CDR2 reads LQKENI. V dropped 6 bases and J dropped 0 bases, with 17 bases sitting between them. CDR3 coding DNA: TGTGCCAGCTCCCTGACCCAGGGGCCCGCGAACACCGGGGAGCTGTTTTTT. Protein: CASSLTQGPANTGELFF.

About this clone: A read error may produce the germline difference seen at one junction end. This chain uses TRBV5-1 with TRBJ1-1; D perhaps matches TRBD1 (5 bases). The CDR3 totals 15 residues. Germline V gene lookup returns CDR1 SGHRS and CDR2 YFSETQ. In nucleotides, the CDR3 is TGTGCCAGCAGCGGGTCTCAGGGTCGATTCACTGAAGCTTTCTTT. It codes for CASSGSQGRFTEAFF.

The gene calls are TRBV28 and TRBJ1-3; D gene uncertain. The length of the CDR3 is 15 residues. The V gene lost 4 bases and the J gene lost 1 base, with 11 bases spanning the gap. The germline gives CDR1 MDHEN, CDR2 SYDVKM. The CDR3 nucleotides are TGTGCCAGCAGTTCATCGTCCAGTTCTGGAAACACCATATATTTT. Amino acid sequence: CASSSSSSSGNTIYF.